This T cell receptor beta chain was retrieved from a study of blood T cell repertoires in COVID-19. Overall study context: Italy, Spain and the United States were the sources of the convalescent and acute COVID-19 samples. In each case, the material was cDNA or gDNA derived from T cells, B-cell-depleted T cells, or PBMCs.

The germline CDR1 and CDR2 sequences are SGHRS and YFSETQ. The CDR3 spans 14 residues. V was pared by 4 bases and J by 6 bases, with 17 bases between. Original analysis: Amplification of reference gene primers provided the estimated nucleated cell counts. The method was immunoSEQ multiplex PCR; TCRdb's version includes in-frame clones alone and lacks a portion of them. The DNA gave D and trimming, while V, J and clone size come from that table. The table lists over 100,000 clones, 82% of them singletons, with roughly 7.9% in the top ten. The V call is TRBV5-1, the J call TRBJ2-7; D possibly corresponds to TRBD2 (6 bases). This TCR derives from a man in his sixties or seventies with acute or convalescent COVID-19. Input material: peripheral blood. CDR3 region: CASSMLQGGGEQYF. The CDR3 nucleotides are TGCGCCAGCAGCATGCTCCAGGGAGGTGGCGAGCAGTACTTC. The whole variable domain, filled in from reference TRBV5-1 and TRBJ2-7, reads KAGVTQTPRYLIKTRGQQVTLSCSPISGHRSVSWYQQTPGQGLQFLFEYFSETQRNKGNFPGRFSGRQFSNSRSEMNVSTLELGDSALYLCASSMLQGGGEQYFGPGTRLTVT.